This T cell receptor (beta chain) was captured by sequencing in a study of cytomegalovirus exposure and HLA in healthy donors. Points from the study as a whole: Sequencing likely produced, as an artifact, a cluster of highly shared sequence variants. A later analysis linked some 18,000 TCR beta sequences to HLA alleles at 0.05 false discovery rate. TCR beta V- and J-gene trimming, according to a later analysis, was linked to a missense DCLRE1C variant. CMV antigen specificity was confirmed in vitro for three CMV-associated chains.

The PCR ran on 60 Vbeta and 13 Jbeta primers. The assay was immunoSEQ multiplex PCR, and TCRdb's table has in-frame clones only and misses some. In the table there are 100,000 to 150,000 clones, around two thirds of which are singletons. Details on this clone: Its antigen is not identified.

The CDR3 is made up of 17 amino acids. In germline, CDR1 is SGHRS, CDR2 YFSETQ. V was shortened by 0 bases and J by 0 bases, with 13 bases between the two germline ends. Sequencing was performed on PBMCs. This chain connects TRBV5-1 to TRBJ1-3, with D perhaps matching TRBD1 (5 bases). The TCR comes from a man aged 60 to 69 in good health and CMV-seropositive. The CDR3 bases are TGCGCCAGCAGCTTGGTAAATGCAGGGAACTCTGGAAACACCATATATTTT. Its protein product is CASSLVNAGNSGNTIYF.